This is a list of T cell receptor beta chains from one sample in a study of fetal regulatory T cell absence and autoimmunity. This table comes from immunoSEQ multiplex PCR, and its TCRdb copy is limited to in-frame clones, with some not included. This table holds some 87,000 clones, 60% to 80% found once. The sequenced sample was pancreas tissue. These receptors were obtained from a male donor with IPEX syndrome. Both conserved end residues are part of each CDR3. A D gene is named only where the DNA matches it firmly. Clone size is given for some rows only: seen once, a few or many times, or a class if the clone is expanded.

TRBV7-8	TRBJ1-4	NA	NA	14	CASSLIHLNEKLFF	TGTGCCAGCAGCTTAATCCATCTTAATGAAAAACTGTTTTTT
TRBV30	TRBJ2-1	NA	NA	11	CAWKGNNEQFF	TGTGCCTGGAAAGGGAACAATGAGCAGTTCTTC
TRBV9	TRBJ2-1	NA	TRBD2	14	CASSVASGGNEQFF	TGTGCCAGCAGCGTAGCTAGCGGGGGCAATGAGCAGTTCTTC
TRBV5-1	TRBJ2-7	NA	TRBD1	14	CASSSTGGSYEQYF	TGCGCCAGCAGCTCGACAGGGGGCTCCTACGAGCAGTACTTC
TRBV4-2	TRBJ1-2	few	TRBD1	12	CASSRTGYGYTF	TGTGCCAGCAGCCGGACAGGCTATGGCTACACCTTC
TRBV10-3	TRBJ2-1	NA	NA	18	CATRATVGVDWFYNEQFF	TGTGCCACCAGGGCGACAGTTGGGGTAGATTGGTTCTACAATGAGCAGTTCTTC
TRBV19	TRBJ1-2	NA	NA	14	CASSIGRTPYGYTF	TGTGCCAGTAGTATCGGGCGGACCCCCTATGGCTACACCTTC
TRBV19	TRBJ2-7	NA	TRBD1	13	CASSMNRGYEQYF	TGTGCCAGTAGTATGAACAGGGGTTACGAGCAGTACTTC
TRBV30	TRBJ2-7	NA	NA	13	CAWSDSTPYEQYF	TGTGCCTGGAGTGATTCGACCCCTTACGAGCAGTACTTC
TRBV5-4	TRBJ2-3	NA	TRBD1	15	CASSLSDRRSDTQYF	TGTGCCAGCAGCTTATCGGACAGGAGATCAGATACGCAGTATTTT
TRBV20-1	TRBJ2-3	NA	NA	11	CSATGTDTQYF	TGCAGTGCTACAGGCACAGATACGCAGTATTTT
TRBV27	TRBJ1-2	NA	TRBD1	14	CASSSGAGGYGYTF	TGTGCCAGCAGTTCAGGGGCAGGGGGTTATGGCTACACCTTC
TRBV20-1	TRBJ2-1	NA	NA	11	CSASGSNEQFF	TGCAGTGCTAGCGGGAGCAATGAGCAGTTCTTC
TRBV7-8	TRBJ1-3	NA	NA	15	CASSLMRGMGNTIYF	TGTGCCAGCAGCTTAATGCGGGGGATGGGAAACACCATATATTTT
TRBV19	TRBJ2-1	once	TRBD2	15	CASSPRLAGPNEQFF	TGTGCCAGTAGTCCCAGACTAGCGGGGCCCAATGAGCAGTTCTTC
TRBV4-1	TRBJ1-2	NA	TRBD1	14	CASSHTTGEYGYTF	TGCGCCAGCAGCCATACTACAGGGGAGTATGGCTACACCTTC
TRBV6-5	TRBJ1-2	NA	TRBD1	15	CASSPGTGGVYGYTF	TGTGCCAGCAGTCCCGGGACAGGGGGCGTTTATGGCTACACCTTC
TRBV7-6	TRBJ2-1	NA	TRBD2	16	CASSPAHPGGAGEQFF	TGTGCCAGCAGCCCAGCACACCCGGGGGGGGCAGGGGAGCAGTTCTTC
TRBV6-4	TRBJ1-6	NA	TRBD1	15	CARGQDKKGNSPLHF	TGTGCCAGGGGACAGGATAAAAAGGGTAATTCACCCCTCCACTTT
TRBV14	TRBJ2-3	NA	NA	12	CASSQAGDTQYF	TGTGCCAGCAGCCAAGCGGGAGATACGCAGTATTTT
TRBV10-3	TRBJ2-5	NA	TRBD2	13	CATTSGREETQYF	TGTGCCACCACTAGCGGGAGGGAAGAGACCCAGTACTTC
TRBV7-9	TRBJ2-7	NA	TRBD2	15	CASSLASGGAYEQYF	TGTGCCAGCAGCTTAGCTAGCGGGGGGGCCTACGAGCAGTACTTC
TRBV7-2	TRBJ2-1	many	TRBD2	16	CASSLGLAGALGEQFF	TGTGCCAGCAGCTTAGGGCTAGCGGGAGCTTTGGGTGAGCAGTTCTTC
TRBV9	TRBJ2-7	NA	NA	14	CASSDSLLGYEQYF	TGTGCCAGCAGCGACTCTTTGTTAGGCTACGAGCAGTACTTC
TRBV6-5	TRBJ1-2	NA	TRBD1	14	CASSYPTGYDGYTF	TGTGCCAGCAGTTACCCGACAGGGTACGATGGCTACACCTTC
TRBV7-8	TRBJ1-6	few	NA	15	CASSLAHQGNSPLHF	TGTGCCAGCAGCTTAGCTCATCAGGGCAATTCACCCCTCCACTTT
TRBV9	TRBJ2-7	NA	TRBD2	14	CASSPRDYTYEQYF	TGTGCCAGCAGCCCAAGGGACTACACCTACGAGCAGTACTTC
TRBV10-2	TRBJ2-1	NA	NA	16	CASSEGGLGDGREQFF	TGCGCCAGCAGTGAGGGGGGGTTAGGTGATGGTCGGGAGCAGTTCTTC
TRBV7-2	TRBJ2-7	NA	TRBD1	14	CASSLLYRGYEQYF	TGTGCCAGCAGCTTATTGTACAGGGGGTACGAGCAGTACTTC
TRBV29-1	TRBJ1-1	NA	NA	10	CSVEDTEAFF	TGCAGCGTTGAGGACACTGAAGCTTTCTTT
TRBV6-1	TRBJ1-4	NA	NA	13	CASSEAKRGKLFF	TGTGCCAGCAGTGAAGCGAAGAGGGGAAAACTGTTTTTT
TRBV27	TRBJ1-1	NA	NA	12	CASSGRWSEAFF	TGTGCCAGCAGTGGACGGTGGAGTGAAGCTTTCTTT
TRBV6-1	TRBJ2-7	NA	NA	15	CASSEHRGMAYEQYF	TGTGCCAGCAGTGAACATCGTGGGATGGCATACGAGCAGTACTTC
TRBV6-5	TRBJ1-2	NA	NA	13	CASSKQGNYGYTF	TGTGCCAGCAGTAAACAGGGTAACTATGGCTACACCTTC
TRBV28	TRBJ1-1	once	NA	14	CASTKGGAGTEAFF	TGTGCCAGCACAAAAGGGGGGGCGGGAACTGAAGCTTTCTTT
TRBV5-4	TRBJ2-1	NA	NA	12	CASTIGGNEQFF	TGTGCCAGCACAATCGGAGGCAATGAGCAGTTCTTC
TRBV4-2	TRBJ2-5	NA	TRBD2	15	CASSQDPSGRETQYF	TGTGCCAGCAGCCAAGATCCTAGCGGGAGAGAGACCCAGTACTTC
TRBV5-1	TRBJ1-2	few	TRBD1	14	CASSSGQGPYGYTF	TGCGCCAGCAGCTCCGGACAGGGGCCCTATGGCTACACCTTC
TRBV2	TRBJ2-1	few	NA	11	CASSSYNEQFF	TGTGCCAGCAGTAGCTACAATGAGCAGTTCTTC
TRBV19	TRBJ2-1	once	NA	17	CASSIQSGPSSYNEQFF	TGTGCCAGTAGTATACAGAGCGGGCCGAGCTCCTACAATGAGCAGTTCTTC
TRBV5-1	TRBJ2-1	few	TRBD1	19	CASSPWTGGPYDSYNEQFF	TGCGCCAGCAGCCCATGGACAGGGGGTCCCTACGATTCCTACAATGAGCAGTTCTTC
TRBV7-2	TRBJ2-1	NA	NA	13	CASSLVLYNEQFF	TGTGCCAGCAGCTTAGTTCTATACAATGAGCAGTTCTTC
TRBV7-2	TRBJ1-2	NA	TRBD1	13	CASSFRAGGGYTF	TGTGCCAGCAGCTTCCGCGCAGGGGGCGGCTACACCTTC
TRBV9	TRBJ2-2	NA	NA	16	CASSVWAVMNTGELFF	TGTGCCAGCAGCGTATGGGCGGTGATGAACACCGGGGAGCTGTTTTTT
TRBV29-1	TRBJ2-3	NA	NA	13	CSVGGSLTDTQYF	TGCAGCGTTGGGGGCAGCCTCACAGATACGCAGTATTTT
TRBV5-4	TRBJ2-2	few	TRBD2	15	CASSSPGLAPGELFF	TGTGCCAGCAGCTCACCGGGACTAGCCCCCGGGGAGCTGTTTTTT
TRBV11-2	TRBJ2-7	NA	NA	14	CASTLVGGKDEQYF	TGTGCCAGCACCCTCGTGGGGGGTAAGGACGAGCAGTACTTC
TRBV10-2	TRBJ1-2	once	NA	17	CASSVSKNQGWNYGYTF	TGCGCCAGCAGTGTAAGTAAAAATCAGGGTTGGAACTATGGCTACACCTTC
TRBV10-1	TRBJ2-3	few	NA	13	CASSTGSTDTQYF	TGCGCCAGCTCAACCGGGAGCACAGATACGCAGTATTTT
TRBV30	TRBJ2-7	NA	NA	15	CAWTQRRLGGYEQYF	TGTGCCTGGACCCAACGTCGGTTAGGGGGCTACGAGCAGTACTTC
TRBV4-1	TRBJ2-2	NA	NA	14	CASSQVWRTGELFF	TGCGCCAGCAGCCAAGTATGGCGAACCGGGGAGCTGTTTTTT